A single sample gave rise to the 30 T cell receptor beta chains below, sequenced in a study of T cell responses to AZD1222 COVID-19 vaccine. Assay used: immunoSEQ multiplex PCR; TCRdb lists only in-frame clones, some missing. This sample yields about 120,000 clones, of which approximately 94% are seen a single time; around 5% belongs to the top ten. Here the sequenced sample was peripheral blood, taken 28 days after the second AZD1222 dose. These receptor sequences come from an adult who received the AZD1222 COVID-19 vaccine.

This rearrangement joins TRBV14 to TRBJ2-1; either TRBD1 or TRBD2 may fit D (6 bases each). The germline gives CDR1 SGHDN, CDR2 FVKESK. There are 16 residues in the CDR3. V was pared by 0 bases and J by 10 bases, with 19 bases between. The CDR3 DNA follows: TGTGCCAGCAGCCAAGATTCCGGGGCGGGGACACGGGAGCAGTTCTTC. Its translation: CASSQDSGAGTREQFF. Drawing the rest from reference TRBV14 and TRBJ2-1, the complete variable domain is EAGVTQFPSHSVIEKGQTVTLRCDPISGHDNLYWYRRVMGKEIKFLLHFVKESKQDESGMPNNRFLAERTGGTYSTLKVQPAELEDSGVYFCASSQDSGAGTREQFFGPGTRLTVL.

The rearrangement links TRBV7-9 to TRBJ2-7; D possibly corresponds to TRBD1 (6 bases). The germline V gene has CDR1 SEHNR and CDR2 FQNEAQ (reference sequence). The ends were cut back, 5 bases at V and 0 bases at J, with 14 bases in the middle. The CDR3 runs to 15 residues. CDR3 protein: CASSRGTYSSYEQYF. The CDR3 coding sequence is TGTGCCAGCAGCAGGGGGACCTATAGCTCCTACGAGCAGTACTTC.

The chain combines TRBV5-6 with TRBJ2-7, with D possibly being TRBD2 (5 bases). V was shortened by 4 bases and J by 4 bases, with 15 bases between the two germline ends. The CDR3 has 14 residues. CDR1 is SGHDT and CDR2 is YYEEEE in the germline V gene. The CDR3 sequence is CASSPSRGWYEQYF. CDR3 coding DNA: TGTGCCAGCAGCCCCAGCCGGGGATGGTACGAGCAGTACTTC.

The CDR3 loop reads CASSEAGGTQPQHF. CDR3 nucleotides: TGTGCCAGCAGTGAAGCGGGAGGGACTCAGCCCCAGCATTTT. The chain employs TRBV6-1 and TRBJ1-5, with D possibly TRBD1 on 5 matching bases. The CDR3 length is 14 residues. Trimming cost V 0 bases and J 6 bases, with 9 bases left between them. Germline-derived CDR1 and CDR2 are MNHNS and SASEGT.

V gene TRBV5-8 combines with J gene TRBJ2-7; D not resolved. The V end lost 3 bases, the J end lost 5 bases, and 12 bases lay between the germline ends. The CDR3 has 13 residues. Germline V gene lookup returns CDR1 SGHTS and CDR2 YDEGEE. CDR3 sequence (DNA): TGTGCCAGCAGCTCCGGACCCGAGGACGAGCAGTACTTC. This gives the protein CASSSGPEDEQYF.

Concerning this clone: An end of the junction does not agree with germline; a read error may underlie this. This chain's CDR3 is CASSQGNGQPGGYTF. The CDR3 region has the DNA TGTGCCAGCAGCCAAGGGAATGGACAGCCTGGGGGCTACACCTTT. The V call is TRBV3-1 (or the pseudogene TRBV3-2), the J call TRBJ1-2; a weak D match, TRBD1 (6 bases). CDR3 length equals 15 residues. Germline CDR1 and CDR2: LGHDT and YNNKEL (reference sequence).

The chain is built from TRBV5-4 and TRBJ1-1; D not resolved. The V end was cut by 0 bases, the J end by 1 base, with 4 bases between. The CDR3 covers 13 residues. CDR1 and CDR2 from the germline V gene are SGHNT and YYREEE (reference sequence). The CDR3 bases are TGTGCCAGCAGCTTGGGACGGAACACTGAAGCTTTCTTT. It codes for CASSLGRNTEAFF.

The V and J genes are TRBV4-3 and TRBJ2-1, with 7 positions matching TRBD2. V was pared by 6 bases and J by 5 bases, with 7 bases of the junction left unmatched. Germline loops: CDR1 LGHNA, CDR2 YSLEER. CDR3 length: 14 residues. The CDR3 DNA follows: TGCGCCAGCAGTCAGCGGGGCAGGGACAATGAGCAGTTCTTC. Amino acid sequence: CASSQRGRDNEQFF.

The V and J genes are TRBV5-1 and TRBJ1-1; TRBD1 matches at 8 bases. Per germline, CDR1 SGHRS and CDR2 YFSETQ. The CDR3 spans 13 residues. The J segment lost 11 bases and the V segment lost 2 bases, leaving 8 bases of the junction unmatched. CDR3 bases: TGCGCCAGCAGCTTCCAGGGGGCGTATCAGGCTTTCTTT. This encodes CASSFQGAYQAFF.

This chain joins TRBV7-9 and TRBJ1-1; D perhaps matches TRBD1 (6 bases). The CDR3 sequence is 14 residues long. Germline-derived CDR1 and CDR2 are SEHNR and FQNEAQ (reference sequence). Trimming took off 5 bases at V and 3 bases at J, with 13 bases between the two ends. Here the CDR3 reads CASSPYREDTEAFF. As DNA, the CDR3 is TGTGCCAGCAGCCCATACAGGGAGGACACTGAAGCTTTCTTT.

The CDR3 protein is CASSLPTGASSRETQYF. CDR3 DNA: TGTGCCAGCAGCTTGCCCACGGGGGCCTCCTCAAGGGAGACCCAGTACTTC. The genes are TRBV5-4 and TRBJ2-5; the D call may be TRBD1 or TRBD2 (6 bases each). The CDR3 has 17 amino acids. Trimming stripped 1 base from V and 5 bases from J, with 21 bases between. The germline CDR1 and CDR2 sequences are SGHNT and YYREEE (reference sequence).

This chain uses TRBV30 with TRBJ2-1; D possibly matches TRBD1 or TRBD2 (5 bases each). Deletions cut 5 bases from V and 2 bases from J, with 22 bases between. The CDR3 contains 17 residues. The germline CDR1 and CDR2 sequences are GTSNPN and SVGIG (reference sequence). The CDR3 sequence is CAWGGLGTRGTYNEQFF. The CDR3 DNA follows: TGTGCCTGGGGCGGCCTTGGGACCCGAGGAACCTACAATGAGCAGTTCTTC.

V gene TRBV9 combines with J gene TRBJ2-7; 9 nucleotides align to TRBD1. This CDR3 comprises 15 residues. The junction had 8 bases not matched to a gene; V was cut back by 1 base and J by 6 bases. Germline CDR1 reads SGDLS; CDR2 reads YYNGEE. CDR3 loop: CASSVLPDRGSEQYF. CDR3 in DNA: TGTGCCAGCAGCGTATTACCGGACAGGGGCTCCGAGCAGTACTTC.

The genes are TRBV7-9 and TRBJ1-3; D is ambiguous. The V gene lost 2 bases and the J gene lost 0 bases, with 11 bases spanning the gap. Looked up from germline, CDR1 is SEHNR and CDR2 is FQNEAQ (reference sequence). The CDR3 has 16 amino acids. The CDR3 region is CASSLSPSLSGNTIYF. CDR3 coding DNA: TGTGCCAGCAGCTTATCCCCAAGTCTCTCTGGAAACACCATATATTTT. The entire variable domain, with the rest obtained from reference TRBV7-9 and TRBJ1-3, is as follows: DTGVSQNPRHKITKRGQNVTFRCDPISEHNRLYWYRQTLGQGPEFLTYFQNEAQLEKSRLLSDRFSAERPKGSFSTLEIQRTEQGDSAMYLCASSLSPSLSGNTIYFGEGSWLTVV.

V gene TRBV7-2 combines with J gene TRBJ2-1; 7 nucleotides line up with TRBD1. Germline assignment: CDR1 SGHTA and CDR2 FQGNSA. V gave up 5 bases and J gave up 3 bases; unmatched junction bases: 10. The CDR3 loop spans 16 amino acids. CDR3 region: CASSRQGVGIYNEQFF. CDR3 DNA: TGTGCCAGCAGCAGGCAGGGGGTCGGTATCTACAATGAGCAGTTCTTC.

CDR3: CASSTQGPLNTEAFF. CDR3 bases: TGTGCCAGTAGTACACAGGGACCCCTGAACACTGAAGCTTTCTTT. This chain uses TRBV19 with TRBJ1-1, with D possibly being TRBD1 (6 bases). Germline V gives CDR1 LNHDA, CDR2 SQIVND (reference sequence). The CDR3 is 15 residues long. The V end lost 4 bases, the J end lost 0 bases, and 12 bases lay between the germline ends. The complete variable domain, with remaining parts taken from reference TRBV19 and TRBJ1-1, reads DGGITQSPKYLFRKEGQNVTLSCEQNLNHDAMYWYRQDPGQGLRLIYYSQIVNDFQKGDIAEGYSVSREKKESFPLTVTSAQKNPTAFYLCASSTQGPLNTEAFFGQGTRLTVV.

The chain recombines TRBV7-9 with TRBJ2-1; D possibly uses TRBD1 or TRBD2 (6 bases each). V shed 5 bases and J shed 7 bases, with 21 bases lying between them. This CDR3 contains 16 residues. CDR1 is SEHNR, CDR2 FQNEAQ, per germline (reference sequence). CDR3 sequence (DNA): TGTGCCAGCAGCCCAATAGGAGGGGGGCGAGCAAATGAGCAGTTCTTC. Translating it yields CASSPIGGGRANEQFF.

V gene TRBV7-6 combines with J gene TRBJ2-5, with TRBD2 identical over 14 bases. Germline V lookup: CDR1 SGHVS, CDR2 FNYEAQ. This CDR3 spans 16 amino acids. J was trimmed by 3 bases and V by 5 bases; bases with no gene match: 5. The CDR3 sequence: CASSTGLAGGKETQYF. The DNA for the CDR3 is TGTGCCAGCAGCACCGGACTAGCGGGAGGTAAAGAGACCCAGTACTTC. Using reference TRBV7-6 and TRBJ2-5 for the parts outside the CDR3, the full variable domain is GAGVSQSPRYKVTKRGQDVALRCDPISGHVSLYWYRQALGQGPEFLTYFNYEAQQDKSGLPNDRFSAERPEGSISTLTIQRTEQRDSAMYRCASSTGLAGGKETQYFGPGTRLLVL.

J is TRBJ1-1 and V is TRBV2, with TRBD1 as a possible D gene (5 bases). The CDR3 sequence is 13 residues long. Germline values: CDR1 SNHLY, CDR2 FYNNEI. Trimming removed 4 bases from V and 7 bases from J, with 13 bases in between. The CDR3 spells CASSVRREGEAFF. CDR3 coding DNA: TGTGCCAGCAGTGTTCGCAGGGAGGGTGAAGCTTTCTTT.

The chain carries TRBV4-1 and TRBJ2-7; 10 positions agree with TRBD2. After removal of 1 base from V and 4 bases from J, the junction contained 1 base not matched to a gene. Germline CDR1 is MGHRA and CDR2 is YSYEKL. CDR3 length equals 14 residues. CDR3 residues: CASSQALAGYEQYF. CDR3 coding DNA: TGCGCCAGCAGCCAAGCACTAGCGGGGTACGAGCAGTACTTC.

The chain combines TRBV6-5 with TRBJ2-3, with TRBD2 matching over 10 bases. With V trimmed by 8 bases and J by 8 bases, 10 bases remained unmatched. Germline V gene data show CDR1 as MNHEY and CDR2 as SVGAGI. This CDR3 is built from 14 residues. CDR3 region: CASELAGPGGTQYF. CDR3 bases: TGTGCCAGCGAACTAGCGGGACCCGGGGGTACGCAGTATTTT.

The CDR3 loop reads CASSLDLLAGYNEQFF. The DNA for the CDR3 is TGTGCCAGCAGCTTAGATTTACTAGCGGGGTACAATGAGCAGTTCTTC. The chain is built from TRBV7-2 and TRBJ2-1; 10 bases line up with TRBD2. The CDR3 loop spans 16 amino acids. Per germline, CDR1 SGHTA and CDR2 FQGNSA. J was trimmed by 4 bases and V by 1 base; bases with no gene match: 4.

The genes are TRBV6-2 or TRBV6-3 and TRBJ2-7; no reliable D call. The V and J ends lost 4 bases and 9 bases respectively, with 10 bases between them. Germline CDR1 MNHEY, CDR2 SVGEGT. There are 11 residues in the CDR3. The CDR3 sequence: CASSSALGQYF. CDR3 in DNA: TGTGCCAGCAGTTCGGCATTGGGGCAGTACTTC.

The CDR3 here is CASSLTSGTDTQYF. The CDR3, as DNA: TGCGCCAGCAGCTTAACTAGCGGAACAGATACGCAGTATTTT. The chain couples TRBV5-1 to TRBJ2-3, with TRBD2 identical over 8 bases. This CDR3 contains 14 residues. CDR1 SGHRS and CDR2 YFSETQ come from the germline V gene. V shed 2 bases and J 3 bases; nucleotides not matched to a gene: 2.

The chain employs TRBV6-5 and TRBJ1-1; D is possibly TRBD1 (6 bases). The CDR3 runs to 15 residues. V lost 2 bases, J lost 3 bases, and 13 bases lay in between. Germline V gives CDR1 MNHEY, CDR2 SVGAGI. CDR3 sequence: CASSYSTGQHTEAFF. DNA for the CDR3: TGTGCCAGCAGTTACAGTACAGGACAGCACACTGAAGCTTTCTTT.

The chain is built from TRBV5-4 and TRBJ2-2, with D possibly matching TRBD2 (6 bases). CDR3 length: 17 residues. The V end was cut by 2 bases, the J end by 1 base, with 15 bases between. Germline CDR1 SGHNT, CDR2 YYREEE (reference sequence). CDR3 in amino acids: CASSFWPAGLNTGELFF. The CDR3 DNA reads as TGTGCCAGCAGCTTTTGGCCCGCGGGGTTGAACACCGGGGAGCTGTTTTTT.

This chain connects TRBV19 to TRBJ1-1; the match to TRBD1 covers 10 bases. The CDR3 extends over 14 amino acids. In germline, CDR1 is LNHDA, CDR2 SQIVND (reference sequence). V was pared by 9 bases and J by 3 bases, with 7 bases of the junction left unmatched. Here the CDR3 DNA reads TGTGCCAGCAAATTAGGGACAGGGGACACTGAAGCTTTCTTT. Protein product: CASKLGTGDTEAFF.

The chain has TRBV19 and TRBJ2-6; D not certain. Trimming pared 3 bases from V and 1 base from J, leaving 10 bases between. The germline V gene encodes CDR1 LNHDA and CDR2 SQIVND (reference sequence). The CDR3 runs to 16 residues. CDR3 sequence: CASSIPSFSGANVLTF. The CDR3 DNA sequence: TGTGCCAGTAGTATCCCTAGTTTTTCTGGGGCCAACGTCCTGACTTTC.

This rearrangement joins TRBV12-3 or TRBV12-4 to TRBJ2-7; D call uncertain. The CDR3 consists of 11 residues. V was shortened by 2 bases and J by 3 bases, with 2 bases between the two germline ends. CDR3 residues: CASSLLYEQYF. CDR3 sequence (DNA): TGTGCCAGCAGTTTACTCTACGAGCAGTACTTC.

The chain links TRBV7-2 to TRBJ2-7; 8 bases align to TRBD2. Germline loops: CDR1 SGHTA, CDR2 FQGNSA. The CDR3 runs to 15 residues. With 1 base clipped from V and 0 bases from J, the junction kept 2 bases outside the gene matches. In DNA form, the CDR3 reads TGTGCCAGCAGCTTAGTAGCGGGAAGCTCCTACGAGCAGTACTTC. Translated, it gives CASSLVAGSSYEQYF.